Described below is a single TCR beta chain sequence and its context. What it binds is unknown. The data stem from a study of cytomegalovirus exposure and HLA in healthy donors. Study-level background: Inside one of the first data releases sat some 85 million unique TCRs taken from HLA-typed donors.

The PCR ran on 60 Vbeta and 13 Jbeta primers. This table comes from immunoSEQ multiplex PCR, and its TCRdb copy is limited to in-frame clones, with some not included. Its listing shows about 55,000 clones. Study-wide findings and caveats: Sequencing likely produced, as an artifact, a cluster of highly shared sequence variants.

This TCR was sampled from a man aged 45-60 years in good health and CMV-seropositive. Sequencing used PBMCs.

CDR3 in DNA: TGTGCCAGCAGCCCAGGATTAGGTGGCTACACCTTC. Translating gives CASSPGLGGYTF. The chain links TRBV5-8 to TRBJ1-2; D uncertain. This CDR3 comprises 12 residues. Per the germline V gene, CDR1 is SGHTS and CDR2 is YDEGEE. V lost 4 bases, J lost 7 bases, and 11 bases lay in between.